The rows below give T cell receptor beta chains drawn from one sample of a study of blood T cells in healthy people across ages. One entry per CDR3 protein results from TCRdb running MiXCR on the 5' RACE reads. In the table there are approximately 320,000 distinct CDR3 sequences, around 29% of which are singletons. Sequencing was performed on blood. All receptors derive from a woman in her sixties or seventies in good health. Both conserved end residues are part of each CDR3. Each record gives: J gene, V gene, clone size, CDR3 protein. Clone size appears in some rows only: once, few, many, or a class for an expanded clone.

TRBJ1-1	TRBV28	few	CASSVSGTTEAFF
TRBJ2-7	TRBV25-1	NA	CASRGGVSSYEQYF
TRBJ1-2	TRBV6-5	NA	CASAGPSYGYTF
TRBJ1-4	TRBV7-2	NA	CASSLPNPGGINEKLFF
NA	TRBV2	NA	CASSVETRINEQFF
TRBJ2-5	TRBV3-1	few	CASSQPEILETQYF
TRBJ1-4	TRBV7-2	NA	CASSPTGQFNEKLFF
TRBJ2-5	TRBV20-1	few	CSARDRAGGPKETQYF
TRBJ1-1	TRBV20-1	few	CSAVDSEAFF
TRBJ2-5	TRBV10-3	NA	CAISDLTGSGEQYF
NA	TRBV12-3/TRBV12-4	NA	CASSPWTSGRYEQYF
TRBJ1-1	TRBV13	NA	CASSYRPGGPNTEAFF
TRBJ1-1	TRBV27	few	CASRASSTEASF
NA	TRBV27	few	CASSPQGVGHEQYF
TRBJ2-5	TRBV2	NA	CASSAGRKAETQYF
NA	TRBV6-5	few	CASSSLNFGTGSSYEQYF
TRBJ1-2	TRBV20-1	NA	CSAPTGTGGEHGYTF
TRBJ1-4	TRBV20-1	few	CSAMTGGGEKLFF
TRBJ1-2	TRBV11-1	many	CASSPRQENYGYTF
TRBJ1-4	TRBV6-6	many	CASSTQGAGGTNEKLFF
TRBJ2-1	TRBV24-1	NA	CATSVGPGSYNEQFF
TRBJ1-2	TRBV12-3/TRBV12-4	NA	CASSKARECTF
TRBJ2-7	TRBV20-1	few	CSARVSQGEQYF
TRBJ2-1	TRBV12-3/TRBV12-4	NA	CASSSAGGIAVQFF
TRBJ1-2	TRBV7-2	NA	CASSFGTGLYGYTF
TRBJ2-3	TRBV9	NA	CASSVEGSTDTQYF
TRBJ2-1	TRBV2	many	CASSEASGQGEQFF
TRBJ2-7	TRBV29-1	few	CSVVTGTAYERYF
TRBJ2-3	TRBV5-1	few	CASSLSSRTGGRTDTQYF
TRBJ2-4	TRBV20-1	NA	CRASPAAGLKNIQYF
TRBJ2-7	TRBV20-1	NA	CSARGGGEGLNYEQYF
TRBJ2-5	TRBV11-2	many	CASRAGLNRETQYF
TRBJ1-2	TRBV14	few	CASSVNRGYGYTF
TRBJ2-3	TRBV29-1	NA	CSLPSGGGDTQYF
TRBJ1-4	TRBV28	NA	CASSLRGRANEKLFF
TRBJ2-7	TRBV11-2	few	CASSLGQGTYGQYF
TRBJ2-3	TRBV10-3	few	CAIRGRQGPTDTQYF
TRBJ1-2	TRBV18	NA	CASSPWDRASTYGYTF
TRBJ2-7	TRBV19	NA	CASSTRTGTEQYF
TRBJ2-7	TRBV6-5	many	CASSYSSASGSQQYF
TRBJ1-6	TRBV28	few	CASTSRYNSPLHF
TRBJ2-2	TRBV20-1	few	CSARQTASGELFF
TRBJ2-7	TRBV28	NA	CASSSLLQGRSYEQYF
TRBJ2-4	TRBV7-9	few	CASSLQQGNIQYF
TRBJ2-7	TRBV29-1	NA	CSAGQGLYEQYF
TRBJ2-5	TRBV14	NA	CASSQVEYRVRVQETQYF
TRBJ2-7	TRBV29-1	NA	CSVGSDEQYF
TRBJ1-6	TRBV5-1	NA	CASSGQGQNSPLHF
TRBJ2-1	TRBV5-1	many	CASSLGFGLAGKAYNEQFF
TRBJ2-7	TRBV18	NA	CASSPYGTTNEQYF
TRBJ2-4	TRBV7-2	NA	CASSLPLSSGKNIQYF